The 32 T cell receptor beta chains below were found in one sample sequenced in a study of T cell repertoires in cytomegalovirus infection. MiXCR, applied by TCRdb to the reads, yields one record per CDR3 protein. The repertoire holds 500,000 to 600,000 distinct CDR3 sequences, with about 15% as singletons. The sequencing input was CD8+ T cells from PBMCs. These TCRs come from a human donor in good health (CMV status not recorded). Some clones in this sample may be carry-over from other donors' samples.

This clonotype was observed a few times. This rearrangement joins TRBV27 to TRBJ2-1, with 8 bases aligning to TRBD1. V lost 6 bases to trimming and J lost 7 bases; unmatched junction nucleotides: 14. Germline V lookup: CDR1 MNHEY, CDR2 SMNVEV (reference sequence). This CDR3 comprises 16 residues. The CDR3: CASSRKTGDPQNEQFF. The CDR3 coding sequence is TGTGCCAGCAGCCGTAAGACAGGGGATCCCCAAAATGAGCAGTTCTTC.

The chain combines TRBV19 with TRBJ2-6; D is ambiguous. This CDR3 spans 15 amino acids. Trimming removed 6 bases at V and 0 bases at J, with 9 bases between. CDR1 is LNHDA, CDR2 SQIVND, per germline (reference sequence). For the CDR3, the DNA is TGTGCCAGTAGCCCTAGTCACTCTGGGGCCAACGTCCTGACTTTC. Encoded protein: CASSPSHSGANVLTF.

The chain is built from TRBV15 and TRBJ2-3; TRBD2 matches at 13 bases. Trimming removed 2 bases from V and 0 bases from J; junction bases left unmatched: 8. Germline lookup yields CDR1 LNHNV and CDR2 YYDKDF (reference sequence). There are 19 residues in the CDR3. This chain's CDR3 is CATSRPTSGGAVSTDTQYF. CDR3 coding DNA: TGTGCCACCAGCAGACCTACTAGCGGGGGGGCGGTAAGCACAGATACGCAGTATTTT.

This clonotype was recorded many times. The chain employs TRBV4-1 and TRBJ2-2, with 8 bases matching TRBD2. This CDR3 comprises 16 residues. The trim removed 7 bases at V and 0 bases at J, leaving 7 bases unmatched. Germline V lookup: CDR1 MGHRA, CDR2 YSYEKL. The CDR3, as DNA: TGCGCCAGCAACCGAGCCGGGGGGGCGAACACCGGGGAGCTGTTTTTT. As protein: CASNRAGGANTGELFF.

The CDR3 DNA sequence: TGTGCCAGCGTCTCAGGGGGCTCCTACAATGAGCAGTTCTTC. It yields the protein CASVSGGSYNEQFF. This chain links TRBV10-3 with TRBJ2-1; 7 bases agree with TRBD1. V lost 10 bases to trimming and J lost 0 bases; unmatched junction nucleotides: 6. CDR3 size: 14 residues. CDR1 ENHRY and CDR2 SYGVKD come from the germline V gene.

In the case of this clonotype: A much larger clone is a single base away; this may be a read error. CDR3 sequence reads: CASSLGVVGSYEQYF. Written as DNA, the CDR3 is TGTGCCAGCAGCTTAGGGGTCGTAGGGTCCTACGAGCAGTACTTC. This chain joins TRBV11-1 and TRBJ2-7; no reliable D call. Deletions cut 1 base from V and 1 base from J, with 11 bases between. In germline, CDR1 is SGHAT, CDR2 FQDESV (reference sequence). CDR3 size: 15 residues.

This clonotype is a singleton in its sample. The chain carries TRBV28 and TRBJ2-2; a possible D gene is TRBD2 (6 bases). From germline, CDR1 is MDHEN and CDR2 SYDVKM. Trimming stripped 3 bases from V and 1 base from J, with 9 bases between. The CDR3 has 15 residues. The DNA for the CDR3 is TGTGCCAGCAGTTTGGTGCGGGAGAACACCGGGGAGCTGTTTTTT. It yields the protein CASSLVRENTGELFF.

CDR3 DNA sequence: TGTGCCAGTGGGACAGGGCAAGGCAATGAGCAGTTCTTC. Amino acid sequence: CASGTGQGNEQFF. The J gene is TRBJ2-1, the V gene TRBV6-5; 9 bases align to TRBD1. Germline-derived CDR1 and CDR2 are MNHEY and SVGAGI. The CDR3 is 13 amino acids. V shed 9 bases, J shed 6 bases, and the junction held 6 bases outside the gene matches.

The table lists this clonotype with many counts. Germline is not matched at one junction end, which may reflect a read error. The CDR3 spells CASSLEALQETQYF. For the CDR3, the DNA is TGCGCCAGCAGTTTGGAGGCGCTCCAAGAGACCCAGTACTTC. The rearrangement links TRBV5-1 to TRBJ2-5; tentatively, D is TRBD2 (5 bases). This CDR3 comprises 14 residues. Germline V gene lookup returns CDR1 SGHRS and CDR2 YFSETQ.

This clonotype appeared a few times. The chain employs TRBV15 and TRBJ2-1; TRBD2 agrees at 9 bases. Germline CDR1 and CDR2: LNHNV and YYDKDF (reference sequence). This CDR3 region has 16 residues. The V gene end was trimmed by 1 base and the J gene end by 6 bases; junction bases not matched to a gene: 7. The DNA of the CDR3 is TGTGCCACCAGCAGAGCGTGGGCGGGAGGGCTCAATGAGCAGTTCTTC. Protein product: CATSRAWAGGLNEQFF.

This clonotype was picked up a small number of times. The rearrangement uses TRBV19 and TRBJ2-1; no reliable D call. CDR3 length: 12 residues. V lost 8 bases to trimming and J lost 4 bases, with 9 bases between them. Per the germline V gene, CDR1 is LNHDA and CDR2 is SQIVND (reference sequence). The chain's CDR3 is CASVGDYNEQFF. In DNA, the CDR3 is TGTGCCAGTGTAGGCGATTACAATGAGCAGTTCTTC.

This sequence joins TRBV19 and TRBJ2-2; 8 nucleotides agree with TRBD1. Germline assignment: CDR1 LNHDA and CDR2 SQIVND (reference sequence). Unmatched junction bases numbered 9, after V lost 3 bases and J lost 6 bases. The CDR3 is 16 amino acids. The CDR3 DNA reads TGTGCCAGTAGTATTTACGACAGGGGATTTTCCGGGGAGCTGTTTTTT. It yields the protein CASSIYDRGFSGELFF.

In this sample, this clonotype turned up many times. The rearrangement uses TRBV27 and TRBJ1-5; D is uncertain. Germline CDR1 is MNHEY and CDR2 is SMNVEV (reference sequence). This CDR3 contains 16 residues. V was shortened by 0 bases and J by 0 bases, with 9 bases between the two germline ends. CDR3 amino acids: CASSLSSPSSNQPQHF. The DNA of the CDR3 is TGTGCCAGCAGTTTATCCTCGCCGAGTAGCAATCAGCCCCAGCATTTT.

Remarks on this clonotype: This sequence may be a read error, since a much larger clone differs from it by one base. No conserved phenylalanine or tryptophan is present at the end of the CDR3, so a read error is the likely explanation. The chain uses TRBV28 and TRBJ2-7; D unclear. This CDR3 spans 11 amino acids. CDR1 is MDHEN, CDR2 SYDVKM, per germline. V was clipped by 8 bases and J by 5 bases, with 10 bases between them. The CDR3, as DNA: TGTGCCAGCCGTTACGGCGACGAGCAGTACTCC. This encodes CASRYGDEQYS.

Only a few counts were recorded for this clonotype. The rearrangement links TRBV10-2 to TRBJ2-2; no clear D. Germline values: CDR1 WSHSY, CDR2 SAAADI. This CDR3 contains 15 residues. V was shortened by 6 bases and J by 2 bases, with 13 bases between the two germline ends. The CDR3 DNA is TGCGCCAGCAGACCCTCCCCGGGCAACACCGGGGAGCTGTTTTTT. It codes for CASRPSPGNTGELFF.

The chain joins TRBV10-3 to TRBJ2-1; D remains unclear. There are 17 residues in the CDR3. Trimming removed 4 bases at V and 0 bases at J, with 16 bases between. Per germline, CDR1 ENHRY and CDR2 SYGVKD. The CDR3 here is CAISVPPSGSSYNEQFF. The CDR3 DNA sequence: TGTGCCATCAGTGTGCCCCCCTCCGGGTCCTCCTACAATGAGCAGTTCTTC.

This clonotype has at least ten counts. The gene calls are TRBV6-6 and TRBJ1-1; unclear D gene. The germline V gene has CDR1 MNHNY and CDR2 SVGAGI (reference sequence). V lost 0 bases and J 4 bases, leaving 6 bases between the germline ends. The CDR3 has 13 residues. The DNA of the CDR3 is TGTGCCAGCAGTTACTCATTAAGCACTGAAGCTTTCTTT. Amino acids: CASSYSLSTEAFF.

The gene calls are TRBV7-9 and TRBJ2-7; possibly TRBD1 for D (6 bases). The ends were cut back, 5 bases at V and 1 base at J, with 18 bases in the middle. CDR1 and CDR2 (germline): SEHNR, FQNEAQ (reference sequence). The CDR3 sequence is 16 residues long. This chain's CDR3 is CASSLVTGSGSYEQYF. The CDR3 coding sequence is TGTGCCAGCAGCCTAGTAACAGGGAGTGGGTCCTACGAGCAGTACTTC.

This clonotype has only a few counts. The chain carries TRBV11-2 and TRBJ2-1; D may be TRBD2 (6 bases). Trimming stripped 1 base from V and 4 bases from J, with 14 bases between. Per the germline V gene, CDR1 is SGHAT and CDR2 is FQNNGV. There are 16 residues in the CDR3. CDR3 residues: CASSLGAGGEYNEQFF. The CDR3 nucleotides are TGTGCCAGCAGCTTAGGTGCGGGCGGGGAGTACAATGAGCAGTTCTTC. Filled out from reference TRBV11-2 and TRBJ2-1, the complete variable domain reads EAGVAQSPRYKIIEKRQSVAFWCNPISGHATLYWYQQILGQGPKLLIQFQNNGVVDDSQLPKDRFSAERLKGVDSTLKIQPAKLEDSAVYLCASSLGAGGEYNEQFFGPGTRLTVL.

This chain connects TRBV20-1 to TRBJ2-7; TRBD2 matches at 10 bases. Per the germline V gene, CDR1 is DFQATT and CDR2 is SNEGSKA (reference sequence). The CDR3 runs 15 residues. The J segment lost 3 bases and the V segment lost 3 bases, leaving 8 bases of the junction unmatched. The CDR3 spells CSASPSGSQIYEQYF. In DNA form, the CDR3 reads TGCAGTGCTAGTCCTAGCGGGAGCCAGATCTACGAGCAGTACTTC.

CDR3 coding DNA: TGCGCCACCTCCTTCGGTGGAACAGATACGCAGTATTTT. Encoded protein: CATSFGGTDTQYF. The V and J genes are TRBV10-2 and TRBJ2-3, with unresolved D. V was clipped by 10 bases and J by 3 bases, with 14 bases between them. The germline V gene encodes CDR1 WSHSY and CDR2 SAAADI. The CDR3 is 13 amino acids.

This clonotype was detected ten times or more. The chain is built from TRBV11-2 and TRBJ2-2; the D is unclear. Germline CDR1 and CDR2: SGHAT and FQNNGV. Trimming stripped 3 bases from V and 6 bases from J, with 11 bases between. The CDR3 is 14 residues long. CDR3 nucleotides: TGTGCCAGCAGCTTCCCCTCGTGGGCCGGGGAGCTGTTTTTT. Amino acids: CASSFPSWAGELFF.

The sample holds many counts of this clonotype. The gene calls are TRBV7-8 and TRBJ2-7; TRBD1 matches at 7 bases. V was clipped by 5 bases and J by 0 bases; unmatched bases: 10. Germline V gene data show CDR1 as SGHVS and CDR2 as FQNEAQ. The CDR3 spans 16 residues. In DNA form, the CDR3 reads TGTGCCAGCAGCCGCATCCGGACAGGTCTCTCCTACGAGCAGTACTTC. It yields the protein CASSRIRTGLSYEQYF.

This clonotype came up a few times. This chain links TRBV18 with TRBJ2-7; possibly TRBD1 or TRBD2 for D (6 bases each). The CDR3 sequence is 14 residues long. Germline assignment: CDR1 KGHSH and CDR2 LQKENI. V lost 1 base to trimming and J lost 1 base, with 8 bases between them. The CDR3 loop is CASSPRRGSYEQYF. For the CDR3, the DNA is TGTGCCAGCTCACCACGGAGGGGGTCCTACGAGCAGTACTTC.

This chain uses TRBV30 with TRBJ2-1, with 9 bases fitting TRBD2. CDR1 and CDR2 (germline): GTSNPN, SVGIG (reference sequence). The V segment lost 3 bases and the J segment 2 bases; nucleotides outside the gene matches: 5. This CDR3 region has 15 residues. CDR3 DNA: TGTGCCTGGAGAGCGTCTAGCGGGACCTACAATGAGCAGTTCTTC. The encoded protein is CAWRASSGTYNEQFF. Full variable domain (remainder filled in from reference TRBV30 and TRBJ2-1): SQTIHQWPATLVQPVGSPLSLECTVEGTSNPNLYWYRQAAGRGLQLLFYSVGIGQISSEVPQNLSASRPQDRQFILSSKKLLLSDSGFYLCAWRASSGTYNEQFFGPGTRLTVL.

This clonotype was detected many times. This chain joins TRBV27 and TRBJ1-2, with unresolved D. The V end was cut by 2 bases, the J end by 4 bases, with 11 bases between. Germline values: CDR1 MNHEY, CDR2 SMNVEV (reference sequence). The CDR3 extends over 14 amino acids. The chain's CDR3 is CASSLNRYSYGYTF. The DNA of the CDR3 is TGTGCCAGCAGTTTAAATAGGTACAGCTATGGCTACACCTTC.

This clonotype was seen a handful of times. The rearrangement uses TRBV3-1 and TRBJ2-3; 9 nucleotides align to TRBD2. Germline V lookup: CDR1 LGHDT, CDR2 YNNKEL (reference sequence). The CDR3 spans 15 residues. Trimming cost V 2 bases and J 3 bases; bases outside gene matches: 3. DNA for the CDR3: TGTGCCAGCAGCCAAAGGACTAGCGAAACAGATACGCAGTATTTT. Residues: CASSQRTSETDTQYF.

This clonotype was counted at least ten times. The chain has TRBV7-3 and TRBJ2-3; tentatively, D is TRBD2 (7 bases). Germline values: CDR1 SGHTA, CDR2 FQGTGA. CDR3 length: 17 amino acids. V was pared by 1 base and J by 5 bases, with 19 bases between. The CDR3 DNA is TGTGCCAGCAGCTTAAATGGGGGGGGCGTTTGGGGAGATACGCAGTATTTT. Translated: CASSLNGGGVWGDTQYF.

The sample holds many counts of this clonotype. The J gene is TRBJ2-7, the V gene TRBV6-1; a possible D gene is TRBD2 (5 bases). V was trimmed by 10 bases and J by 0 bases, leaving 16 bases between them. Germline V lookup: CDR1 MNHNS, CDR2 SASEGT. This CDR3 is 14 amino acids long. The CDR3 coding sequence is TGTGCCAAGCCAGCGGCCTTACTCTCCTACGAGCAGTACTTC. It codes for CAKPAALLSYEQYF.

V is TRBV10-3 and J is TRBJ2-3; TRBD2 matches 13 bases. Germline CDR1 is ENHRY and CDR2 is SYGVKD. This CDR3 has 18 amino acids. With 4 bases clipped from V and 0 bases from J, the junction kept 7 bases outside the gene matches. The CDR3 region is CAISGYTGLAGSTDTQYF. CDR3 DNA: TGTGCCATCAGTGGCTATACGGGACTAGCGGGGAGCACAGATACGCAGTATTTT.

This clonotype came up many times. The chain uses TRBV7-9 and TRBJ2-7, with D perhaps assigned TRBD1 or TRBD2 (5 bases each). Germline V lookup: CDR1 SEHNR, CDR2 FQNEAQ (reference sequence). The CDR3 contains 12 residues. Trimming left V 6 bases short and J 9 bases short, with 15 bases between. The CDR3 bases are TGTGCCAGCAGGACGGGACCCAGACGGCAGTACTTC. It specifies CASRTGPRRQYF.

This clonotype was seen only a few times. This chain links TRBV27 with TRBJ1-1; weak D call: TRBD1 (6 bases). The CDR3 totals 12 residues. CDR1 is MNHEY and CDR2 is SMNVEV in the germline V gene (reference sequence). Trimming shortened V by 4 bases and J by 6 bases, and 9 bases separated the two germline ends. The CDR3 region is CASSYTGSEAFF. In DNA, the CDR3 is TGTGCCAGCAGTTACACAGGGTCTGAAGCTTTCTTT.